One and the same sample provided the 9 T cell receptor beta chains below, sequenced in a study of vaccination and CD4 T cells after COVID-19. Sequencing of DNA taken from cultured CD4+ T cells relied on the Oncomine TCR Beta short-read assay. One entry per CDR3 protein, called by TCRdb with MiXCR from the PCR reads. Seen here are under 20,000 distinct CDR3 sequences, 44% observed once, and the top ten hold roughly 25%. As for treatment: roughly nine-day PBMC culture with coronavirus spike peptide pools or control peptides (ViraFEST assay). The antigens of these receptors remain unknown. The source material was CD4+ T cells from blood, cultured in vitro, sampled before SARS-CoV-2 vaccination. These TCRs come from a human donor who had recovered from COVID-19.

The CDR3 spells CSARSQLAGAGYQETQYF. For the CDR3, the DNA is TGCAGTGCTAGGTCCCAGCTAGCGGGAGCTGGATATCAAGAGACCCAGTACTTC. The chain couples TRBV20-1 to TRBJ2-5, with 10 bases that match TRBD2. Trimming at V came to 3 bases and at J to 2 bases, leaving 15 bases not matched to a gene. The CDR3 runs to 18 residues. Germline CDR1 DFQATT, CDR2 SNEGSKA (reference sequence).

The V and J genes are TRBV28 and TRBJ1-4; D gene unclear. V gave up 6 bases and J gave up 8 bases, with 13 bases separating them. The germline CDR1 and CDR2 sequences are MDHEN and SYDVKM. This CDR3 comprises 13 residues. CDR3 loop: CASRFDGEEKLFF. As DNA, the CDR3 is TGTGCCAGCAGGTTCGACGGAGAGGAAAAACTGTTTTTT.

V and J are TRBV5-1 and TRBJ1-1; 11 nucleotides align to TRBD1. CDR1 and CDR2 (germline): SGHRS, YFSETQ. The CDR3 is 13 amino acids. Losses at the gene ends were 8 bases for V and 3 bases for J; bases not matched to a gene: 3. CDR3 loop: CASRTGGDTEAFF. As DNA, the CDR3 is TGCGCCAGTAGGACAGGGGGCGACACTGAAGCTTTCTTT.

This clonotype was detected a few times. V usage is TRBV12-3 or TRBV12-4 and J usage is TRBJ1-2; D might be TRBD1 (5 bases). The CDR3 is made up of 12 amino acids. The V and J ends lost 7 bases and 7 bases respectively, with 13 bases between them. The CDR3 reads CASMGDEAGYTF. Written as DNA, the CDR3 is TGTGCCAGCATGGGGGATGAGGCTGGCTACACCTTC.

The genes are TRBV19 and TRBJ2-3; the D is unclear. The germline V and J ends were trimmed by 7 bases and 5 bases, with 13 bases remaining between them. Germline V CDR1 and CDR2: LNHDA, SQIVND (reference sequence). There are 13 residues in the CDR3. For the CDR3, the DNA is TGTGCCAGTAATCACGAGGAGAGAGATACGCAGTATTTT. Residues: CASNHEERDTQYF.

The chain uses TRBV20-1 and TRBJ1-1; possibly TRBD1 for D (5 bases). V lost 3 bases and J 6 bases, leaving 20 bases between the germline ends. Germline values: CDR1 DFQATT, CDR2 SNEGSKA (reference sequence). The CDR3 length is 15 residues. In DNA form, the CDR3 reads TGCAGTGCTAGCAATCGGCAGGAGGGGCGTTCTGAAGCTTTCTTT. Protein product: CSASNRQEGRSEAFF.

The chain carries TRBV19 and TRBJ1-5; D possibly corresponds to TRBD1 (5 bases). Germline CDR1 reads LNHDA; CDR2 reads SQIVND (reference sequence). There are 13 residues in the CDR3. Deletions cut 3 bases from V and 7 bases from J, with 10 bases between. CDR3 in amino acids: CASSMGRDQPQHF. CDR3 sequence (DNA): TGTGCCAGTAGTATGGGGCGCGACCAGCCCCAGCATTTT.

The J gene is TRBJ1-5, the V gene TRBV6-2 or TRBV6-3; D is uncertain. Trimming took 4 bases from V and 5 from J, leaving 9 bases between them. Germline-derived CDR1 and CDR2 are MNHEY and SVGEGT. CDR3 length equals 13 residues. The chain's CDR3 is CASSLGFYQPQHF. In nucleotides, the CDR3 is TGTGCCAGCAGTTTGGGGTTTTATCAGCCCCAGCATTTT.

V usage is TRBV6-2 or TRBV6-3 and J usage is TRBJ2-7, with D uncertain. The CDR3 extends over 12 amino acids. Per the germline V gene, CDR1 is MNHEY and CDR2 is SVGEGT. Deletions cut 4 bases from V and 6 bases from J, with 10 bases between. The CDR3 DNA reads TGTGCCAGCAGTTCCCAGGCTCTCGAGCAGTACTTC. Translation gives CASSSQALEQYF.